The next 20 T cell receptor beta chains were all read from a single sample in a study of OX40 agonist ivuxolimab in advanced cancers. Produced via immunoSEQ multiplex PCR; TCRdb's table is partial and in-frame only. This sample carries under 50,000 clones, roughly 80% of them seen once, and the ten largest clones take roughly an eighth. Sequencing was performed on CD4+ or CD8+ T cells sorted from blood, taken in a trial of the OX40 agonist ivuxolimab. The receptor set was obtained from an adult with an advanced solid tumor such as melanoma, head and neck, liver or kidney cancer.

The chain joins TRBV2 to TRBJ2-3; tentatively, D is TRBD2 (7 bases). From germline, CDR1 is SNHLY and CDR2 FYNNEI. V was trimmed by 5 bases and J by 2 bases, leaving 11 bases between them. The CDR3 contains 14 residues. The CDR3 spells CASSRGGLTDTQYF. The DNA for the CDR3 is TGTGCCAGCAGTCGCGGGGGCCTCACAGATACGCAGTATTTT.

The chain has TRBV28 and TRBJ2-1; 7 positions agree with TRBD2. Per the germline V gene, CDR1 is MDHEN and CDR2 is SYDVKM. The CDR3 length is 16 residues. The V and J ends lost 2 bases and 3 bases, in that order; junction bases with no gene match: 7. DNA for the CDR3: TGTGCCAGCAGTTTAAGTGGGAGGGGTGACTACAATGAGCAGTTCTTC. Translating it yields CASSLSGRGDYNEQFF.

This CDR3 is CASSLVWGGSTEAFF. In DNA, the CDR3 is TGCGCCAGCAGCTTGGTCTGGGGAGGTAGTACTGAAGCTTTCTTT. The chain has TRBV5-1 and TRBJ1-1; D uncertain. Between the trimmed V and J ends, which lost 0 bases and 5 bases, there was a span of 14 bases. The length of the CDR3 is 15 residues. Germline V gives CDR1 SGHRS, CDR2 YFSETQ.

This sequence joins TRBV27 and TRBJ2-1, with no clear D. The germline V and J ends were trimmed by 0 bases and 1 base, with 10 bases remaining between them. The germline gives CDR1 MNHEY, CDR2 SMNVEV (reference sequence). The length of the CDR3 is 16 residues. CDR3 loop: CASSLSWPGSYNEQFF. The CDR3 DNA sequence: TGTGCCAGCAGTTTATCGTGGCCAGGTTCCTACAATGAGCAGTTCTTC.

In this sample, this clone turned up a few times. The chain joins TRBV7-8 to TRBJ1-4; the match to TRBD1 covers 7 bases. V gave up 5 bases and J gave up 5 bases; unmatched junction bases: 8. CDR1 and CDR2 (germline): SGHVS, FQNEAQ. CDR3 length equals 15 residues. In DNA form, the CDR3 reads TGTGCCAGCAGCGGGCGACAGGGTTGGAATGAAAAACTGTTTTTT. The encoded protein is CASSGRQGWNEKLFF.

The rearrangement links TRBV7-2 to TRBJ2-5; TRBD2 matches at 8 bases. CDR3 size: 16 residues. Germline CDR1 is SGHTA and CDR2 is FQGNSA. With 5 bases clipped from V and 5 bases from J, the junction kept 13 bases outside the gene matches. In nucleotides, the CDR3 is TGTGCCAGCAGCGGAAAGGTCGGGGGGGCGCAGGAGACCCAGTACTTC. It is translated as CASSGKVGGAQETQYF.

The CDR3 DNA follows: TGTGCCAGCTCACCGGAACAGGGCACAGATACGCAGTATTTT. Protein product: CASSPEQGTDTQYF. V gene TRBV18 combines with J gene TRBJ2-3; TRBD1 is a possible D gene (5 bases). The CDR3 runs 14 residues. In germline, CDR1 is KGHSH, CDR2 LQKENI. V gave up 3 bases and J gave up 1 base, with 8 bases separating them.

A single count supports this clone. The chain recombines TRBV7-8 with TRBJ2-7, with no clear D. The CDR3 runs 13 residues. Germline CDR1 and CDR2: SGHVS and FQNEAQ. Trimming pared 5 bases from V and 3 bases from J, leaving 11 bases between. The CDR3 DNA sequence: TGTGCCAGCAGCGTCGAGCCTTACTACGAGCAGTACTTC. Encoded protein: CASSVEPYYEQYF.

The gene calls are TRBV7-2 and TRBJ1-2; 8 bases fit TRBD1. V shed 5 bases and J 6 bases; nucleotides not matched to a gene: 11. The CDR3 totals 15 residues. Germline V gives CDR1 SGHTA, CDR2 FQGNSA. The CDR3 sequence is CASSPLSGTGHGYTF. The CDR3 nucleotides are TGTGCCAGCAGCCCCCTCTCCGGGACAGGCCATGGCTACACCTTC.

This rearrangement joins TRBV19 to TRBJ2-1; 8 bases fit TRBD1. Germline V gene sequence: CDR1 LNHDA, CDR2 SQIVND (reference sequence). The CDR3 is 16 residues long. Trimming removed 4 bases from V and 5 bases from J; junction bases left unmatched: 10. DNA of the CDR3: TGTGCCAGTAGTAGATTACAGGGGGGTGCGGACAATGAGCAGTTCTTC. This encodes CASSRLQGGADNEQFF.

The CDR3 spells CASSLGVREKLFF. The CDR3 nucleotides are TGCGCCAGCAGCTTGGGGGTTAGAGAAAAACTGTTTTTT. The genes are TRBV5-1 and TRBJ1-4, with D uncertain. Trimming took 0 bases from V and 8 from J, leaving 8 bases between them. CDR3 length: 13 residues. Per the germline V gene, CDR1 is SGHRS and CDR2 is YFSETQ.

The chain recombines TRBV7-9 with TRBJ2-7, with TRBD1 matching over 7 bases. The CDR3 totals 13 residues. Germline-derived CDR1 and CDR2 are SEHNR and FQNEAQ (reference sequence). V was pared by 8 bases and J by 2 bases, with 6 bases of the junction left unmatched. The CDR3 here is CASQGVNTYEQYF. Written as DNA, the CDR3 is TGTGCCAGCCAGGGGGTAAACACCTACGAGCAGTACTTC.

This clone was seen only a few times. The chain combines TRBV27 with TRBJ1-3; D gene ambiguous. CDR3 size: 14 residues. The germline CDR1 and CDR2 sequences are MNHEY and SMNVEV (reference sequence). V was trimmed by 3 bases and J by 0 bases, leaving 6 bases between them. CDR3 sequence: CASSFKGSGNTIYF. DNA for the CDR3: TGTGCCAGCAGTTTCAAAGGCTCTGGAAACACCATATATTTT.

In its sample, this clone was seen once. This chain links TRBV19 with TRBJ2-7; 7 positions match TRBD1. There are 14 residues in the CDR3. The trim removed 3 bases at V and 0 bases at J, leaving 2 bases unmatched. Looked up from germline, CDR1 is LNHDA and CDR2 is SQIVND (reference sequence). CDR3 coding DNA: TGTGCCAGTAGTATTGACAGGGCCTCCTACGAGCAGTACTTC. Its translation is CASSIDRASYEQYF.

J is TRBJ1-2 and V is TRBV30, with 9 bases identical to TRBD1. Germline CDR1 is GTSNPN and CDR2 is SVGIG (reference sequence). This CDR3 is built from 16 residues. The trim removed 0 bases at V and 0 bases at J, leaving 5 bases unmatched. The CDR3 coding sequence is TGTGCCTGGAGTGTAAGCGGGACAGGGTCTAACTATGGCTACACCTTC. This gives the protein CAWSVSGTGSNYGYTF.

The chain carries TRBV9 and TRBJ2-7, with a tentative D call TRBD1 (6 bases). This CDR3 contains 15 residues. With 3 bases removed from V and 0 bases from J, the gap between germline ends came to 13 bases. Germline V gene sequence: CDR1 SGDLS, CDR2 YYNGEE. The CDR3 protein is CASSGALGASYEQYF. The CDR3 bases are TGTGCCAGCAGCGGGGCCCTGGGGGCCTCCTACGAGCAGTACTTC.

V is TRBV7-2 and J is TRBJ2-7, with D uncertain. Germline V lookup: CDR1 SGHTA, CDR2 FQGNSA. The CDR3 length is 16 residues. V was cut by 0 bases and J by 0 bases, with 12 bases left in between. Written as DNA, the CDR3 is TGTGCCAGCAGCTTAGCTCGCACACTGAGCTCCTACGAGCAGTACTTC. Residues: CASSLARTLSSYEQYF.

The chain recombines TRBV25-1 with TRBJ2-1, with D possibly matching TRBD2 (5 bases). V gave up 4 bases and J gave up 1 base, with 8 bases separating them. CDR1 is MGHDK, CDR2 SYGVNS, per germline. The CDR3 runs to 14 residues. The CDR3 bases are TGTGCCAGCAGTGCGGACTTATCCTACAATGAGCAGTTCTTC. Its translation: CASSADLSYNEQFF.

This clone has a single count. This chain links TRBV30 with TRBJ2-7; 11 bases are shared with TRBD2. The ends lost 2 bases at V and 2 bases at J; junction bases unmatched: 2. Germline CDR1 and CDR2: GTSNPN and SVGIG (reference sequence). This CDR3 has 14 amino acids. The CDR3 DNA sequence: TGTGCCTGGAGTACGGGACTAGCGGCCTACGAGCAGTACTTC. This gives the protein CAWSTGLAAYEQYF. The complete variable domain, with remaining parts taken from reference TRBV30 and TRBJ2-7, reads SQTIHQWPATLVQPVGSPLSLECTVEGTSNPNLYWYRQAAGRGLQLLFYSVGIGQISSEVPQNLSASRPQDRQFILSSKKLLLSDSGFYLCAWSTGLAAYEQYFGPGTRLTVT.

DNA for the CDR3: TGTGCCAGCAGTGAGACAGGGGGGAGGTACGAGCAGTACTTC. Translated, it gives CASSETGGRYEQYF. The chain uses TRBV6-1 and TRBJ2-7; 9 bases are a match to TRBD1. The germline V gene has CDR1 MNHNS and CDR2 SASEGT. CDR3 length: 14 residues. V was clipped by 3 bases and J by 4 bases; unmatched bases: 4.